The TCR beta chain under discussion was sequenced for a study of OX40 agonist ivuxolimab in advanced cancers. Across the study: As their treatment, patients were administered ivuxolimab, an agonistic anti-OX40 (CD134) antibody. It was permissible to have had prior anti-PD-1, anti-PD-L1 or anti-CTLA-4 therapy, and less than 45% had some.

Concerning this clone itself: Its antigen remains unknown.

Per the germline V gene, CDR1 is MNHEY and CDR2 is SVGAGI. Deletions cut 0 bases from V and 4 bases from J, with 15 bases between. This CDR3 contains 16 residues. Here immunoSEQ multiplex PCR was the method, and the copy in TCRdb shows in-frame clones only, minus some. The sample records 70,000 or so clones, roughly nine tenths being singletons. General study findings and limits: Certain nonresponders likewise exhibited a low normalized T-cell clonal expansion. The investigators did not determine what antigen specificity the expanded peripheral T cells had.

The clonotype comes from an adult with an advanced solid tumor such as melanoma, head and neck, liver or kidney cancer. The chain links TRBV6-5 to TRBJ1-2; D may be TRBD1 (6 bases). The sample was CD4+ or CD8+ T cells sorted from blood, taken in a trial of the OX40 agonist ivuxolimab. The CDR3 region is CASSYSASGHIYGYTF. Here the CDR3 DNA reads TGTGCCAGCAGTTACTCAGCATCGGGACACATCTATGGCTACACCTTC.